The sequence of this T cell receptor beta chain was determined in a study of blood T cell repertoires in COVID-19. Per the original data handling: Estimated nucleated cell counts came from reference gene primer amplification. The assay was immunoSEQ multiplex PCR, and TCRdb's table has in-frame clones only and misses some. The V and J calls and clone size come from that table; D and trimming were worked out from the DNA. The sample lists roughly 390,000 clones; 85% were seen once. V lost 3 bases, J lost 3 bases, and 5 bases stayed unmatched. CDR1 MDHEN and CDR2 SYDVKM come from the germline V gene. The CDR3 consists of 14 residues.

This chain links TRBV28 with TRBJ2-7, with 7 bases aligning to TRBD2. The sequenced material came from peripheral blood. This TCR was recovered from a woman aged 18-29 years with acute or convalescent COVID-19. The CDR3 loop is CASSFGEGIYEQYF. The CDR3 bases are TGTGCCAGCAGTTTCGGGGAGGGGATCTACGAGCAGTACTTC.